This TCR beta chain was captured by sequencing in a study of T cells after yellow fever vaccination. Making TCR cDNA involved 5'RACE template switching, which added UMIs and a universal primer site. TCRdb reprocessed the 5' RACE reads with MiXCR, giving one entry per CDR3 protein. The repertoire holds over 250,000 distinct CDR3 sequences, with approximately 5.2% as singletons. Study results and caveats: Researchers cautioned that FACS-sorted repertoires could harbor abundant clonotypes contaminating from the bulk population.

Between the trimmed V and J ends, which lost 5 bases and 7 bases, there was a span of 16 bases. The length of the CDR3 is 13 residues. Looked up from germline, CDR1 is DFQATT and CDR2 is SNEGSKA (reference sequence). About this clonotype: Antigen unknown.

The rearrangement links TRBV20-1 to TRBJ2-3; the D gene could be TRBD1 or TRBD2 (5 bases each). This clonotype originated in a man between 18 and 35 years old who received the YFV17D yellow fever vaccine. The sample was CD4+ T cells sorted from PBMCs, taken on the day of the yellow fever booster vaccination. CDR3 DNA: TGCAGTGCTCCTTTTTCGGGGCAAAATACGCAGTATTTT. Residues: CSAPFSGQNTQYF.